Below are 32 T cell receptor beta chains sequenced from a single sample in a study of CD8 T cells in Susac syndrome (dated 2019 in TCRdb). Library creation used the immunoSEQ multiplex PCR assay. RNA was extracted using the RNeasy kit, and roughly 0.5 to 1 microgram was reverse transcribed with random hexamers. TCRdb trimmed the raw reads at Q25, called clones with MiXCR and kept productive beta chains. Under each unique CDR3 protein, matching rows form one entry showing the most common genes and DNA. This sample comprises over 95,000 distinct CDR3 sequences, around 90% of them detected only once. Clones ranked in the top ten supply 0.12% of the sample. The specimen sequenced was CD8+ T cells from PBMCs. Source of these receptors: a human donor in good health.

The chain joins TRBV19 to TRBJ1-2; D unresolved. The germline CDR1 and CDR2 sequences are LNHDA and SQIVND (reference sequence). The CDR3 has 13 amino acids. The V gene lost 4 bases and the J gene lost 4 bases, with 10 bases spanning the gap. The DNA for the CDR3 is TGTGCCAGTAGTACCCGCGGGCTCTATGGCTACACCTTC. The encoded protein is CASSTRGLYGYTF.

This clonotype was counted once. The CDR3 reads CSARVGQGNTIYF. CDR3 DNA: TGCAGTGCTAGGGTGGGACAGGGAAACACCATATATTTT. The chain employs TRBV20-1 and TRBJ1-3, with 7 bases lining up with TRBD1. The ends lost 3 bases at V and 4 bases at J; junction bases unmatched: 3. The CDR3 is 13 residues long. CDR1 and CDR2 (germline): DFQATT, SNEGSKA (reference sequence).

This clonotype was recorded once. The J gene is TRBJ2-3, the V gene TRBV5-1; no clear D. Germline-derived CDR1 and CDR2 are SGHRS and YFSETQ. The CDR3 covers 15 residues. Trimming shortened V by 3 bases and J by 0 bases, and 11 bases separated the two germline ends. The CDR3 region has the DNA TGCGCCAGCAGCTCCGGCGGAACTAGCACAGATACGCAGTATTTT. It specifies CASSSGGTSTDTQYF.

The CDR3: CASSHGPPTDTQYF. Here the CDR3 DNA reads TGTGCCAGCAGCCACGGACCACCAACAGATACGCAGTATTTT. The chain has TRBV6-5 and TRBJ2-3; D gene ambiguous. Germline V gene sequence: CDR1 MNHEY, CDR2 SVGAGI. CDR3 length: 14 residues. The V end was cut by 6 bases, the J end by 3 bases, with 13 bases between.

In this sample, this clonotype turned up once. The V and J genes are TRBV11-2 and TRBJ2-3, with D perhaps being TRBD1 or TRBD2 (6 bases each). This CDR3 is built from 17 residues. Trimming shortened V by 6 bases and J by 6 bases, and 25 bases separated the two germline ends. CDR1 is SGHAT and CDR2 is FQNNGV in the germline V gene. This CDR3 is CASSSRGPGTASDTQYF. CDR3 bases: TGTGCCAGCAGTTCCCGGGGGCCTGGGACTGCTTCCGATACGCAGTATTTT.

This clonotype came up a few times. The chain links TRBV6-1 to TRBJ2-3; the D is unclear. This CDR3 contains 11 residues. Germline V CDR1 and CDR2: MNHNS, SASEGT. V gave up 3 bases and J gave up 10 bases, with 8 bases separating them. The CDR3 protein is CASSDLQPQYF. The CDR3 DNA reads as TGTGCCAGCAGTGATCTTCAGCCGCAGTATTTT.

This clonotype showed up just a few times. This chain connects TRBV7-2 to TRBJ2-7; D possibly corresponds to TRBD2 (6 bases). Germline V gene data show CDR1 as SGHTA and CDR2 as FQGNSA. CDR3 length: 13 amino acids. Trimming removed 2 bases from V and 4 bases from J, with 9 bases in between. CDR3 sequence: CASSLKGGYEQYF. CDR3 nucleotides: TGTGCCAGCAGCTTAAAGGGAGGTTACGAGCAGTACTTC.

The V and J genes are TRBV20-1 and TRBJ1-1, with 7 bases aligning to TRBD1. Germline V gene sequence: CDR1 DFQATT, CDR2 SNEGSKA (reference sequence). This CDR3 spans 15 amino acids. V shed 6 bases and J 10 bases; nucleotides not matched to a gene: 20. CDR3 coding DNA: TGCAGTGCCTCGGAGGGTAGGACAGGAAGTTTATTAGCTTTCTTT. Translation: CSASEGRTGSLLAFF.

For the CDR3, the DNA is TGTGCCAGCAGCTCGGACACGACTGAAGCTTTCTTT. This codes for CASSSDTTEAFF. The chain recombines TRBV7-2 with TRBJ1-1, with D possibly being TRBD1 (5 bases). The V gene's germline CDR1 is SGHTA and CDR2 FQGNSA. Trimming pared 4 bases from V and 5 bases from J, leaving 8 bases between. The CDR3 totals 12 residues. The full variable domain, completed using reference TRBV7-2 and TRBJ1-1, is GAGVSQSPSNKVTEKGKDVELRCDPISGHTALYWYRQSLGQGLEFLIYFQGNSAPDKSGLPSDRFSAERTGGSVSTLTIQRTQQEDSAVYLCASSSDTTEAFFGQGTRLTVV.

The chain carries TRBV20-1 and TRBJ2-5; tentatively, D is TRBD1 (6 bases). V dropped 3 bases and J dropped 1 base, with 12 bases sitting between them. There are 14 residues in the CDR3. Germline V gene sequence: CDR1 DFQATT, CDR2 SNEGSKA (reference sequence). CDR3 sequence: CSASLQGSQETQYF. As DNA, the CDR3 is TGCAGTGCTAGCCTACAGGGATCCCAAGAGACCCAGTACTTC.

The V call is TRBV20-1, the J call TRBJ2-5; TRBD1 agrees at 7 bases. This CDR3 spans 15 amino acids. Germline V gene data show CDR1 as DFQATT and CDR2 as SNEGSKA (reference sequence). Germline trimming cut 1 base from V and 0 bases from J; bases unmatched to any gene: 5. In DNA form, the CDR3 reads TGCAGTGCTAGAGCCTGGGGGACAGACCAAGAGACCCAGTACTTC. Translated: CSARAWGTDQETQYF.

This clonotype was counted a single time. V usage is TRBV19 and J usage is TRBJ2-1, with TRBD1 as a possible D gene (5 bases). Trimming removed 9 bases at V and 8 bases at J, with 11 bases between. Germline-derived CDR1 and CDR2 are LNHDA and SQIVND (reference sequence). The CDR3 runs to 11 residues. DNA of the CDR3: TGTGCCAGCGGCCAAGGGGATGAGCAGTTCTTC. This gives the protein CASGQGDEQFF. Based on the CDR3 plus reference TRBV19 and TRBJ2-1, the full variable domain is DGGITQSPKYLFRKEGQNVTLSCEQNLNHDAMYWYRQDPGQGLRLIYYSQIVNDFQKGDIAEGYSVSREKKESFPLTVTSAQKNPTAFYLCASGQGDEQFFGPGTRLTVL.

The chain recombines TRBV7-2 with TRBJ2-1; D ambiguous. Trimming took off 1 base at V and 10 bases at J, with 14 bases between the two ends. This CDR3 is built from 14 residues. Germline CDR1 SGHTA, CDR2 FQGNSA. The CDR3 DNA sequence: TGTGCCAGCAGCTTAGACTCGAACGCGGACGAGCAGTTCTTC. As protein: CASSLDSNADEQFF.

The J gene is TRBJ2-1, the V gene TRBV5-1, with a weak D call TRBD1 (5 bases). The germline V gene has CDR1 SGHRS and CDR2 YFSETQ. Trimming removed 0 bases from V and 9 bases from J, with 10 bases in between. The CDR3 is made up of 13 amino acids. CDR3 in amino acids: CASSLDLRGEQFF. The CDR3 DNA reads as TGCGCCAGCAGCTTGGATCTAAGGGGTGAGCAGTTCTTC.

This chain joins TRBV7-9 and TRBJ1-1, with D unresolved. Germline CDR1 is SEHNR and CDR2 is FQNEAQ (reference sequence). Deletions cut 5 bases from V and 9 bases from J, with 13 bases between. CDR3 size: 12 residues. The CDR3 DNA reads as TGTGCCAGCAGCGCCTGGGTCGGGAAAGCTTTCTTT. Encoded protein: CASSAWVGKAFF. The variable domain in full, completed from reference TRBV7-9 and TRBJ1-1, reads DTGVSQNPRHKITKRGQNVTFRCDPISEHNRLYWYRQTLGQGPEFLTYFQNEAQLEKSRLLSDRFSAERPKGSFSTLEIQRTEQGDSAMYLCASSAWVGKAFFGQGTRLTVV.

In DNA form, the CDR3 reads TGTGCCAGCAGCACAAGACAGGGTGGAGATACGCAGTATTTT. Translated, it gives CASSTRQGGDTQYF. The chain recombines TRBV7-2 with TRBJ2-3; 7 bases agree with TRBD1. V was pared by 5 bases and J by 5 bases, with 7 bases of the junction left unmatched. Germline-derived CDR1 and CDR2 are SGHTA and FQGNSA. The CDR3 consists of 14 residues.

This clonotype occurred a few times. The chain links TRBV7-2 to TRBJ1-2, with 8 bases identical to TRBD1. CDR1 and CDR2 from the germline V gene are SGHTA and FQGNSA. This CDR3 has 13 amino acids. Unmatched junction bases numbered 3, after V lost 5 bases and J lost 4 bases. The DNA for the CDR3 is TGTGCCAGCAGCAAAGGACAGGGCTATGGCTACACCTTC. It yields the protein CASSKGQGYGYTF.

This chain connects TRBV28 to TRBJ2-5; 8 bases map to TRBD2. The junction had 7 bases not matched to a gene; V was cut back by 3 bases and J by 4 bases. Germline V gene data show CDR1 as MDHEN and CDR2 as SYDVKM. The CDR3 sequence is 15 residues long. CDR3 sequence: CASSLSPRGGETQYF. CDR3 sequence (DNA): TGTGCCAGCAGTTTGTCCCCTCGGGGGGGAGAGACCCAGTACTTC. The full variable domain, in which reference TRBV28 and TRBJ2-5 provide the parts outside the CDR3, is DVKVTQSSRYLVKRTGEKVFLECVQDMDHENMFWYRQDPGLGLRLIYFSYDVKMKEKGDIPEGYSVSREKKERFSLILESASTNQTSMYLCASSLSPRGGETQYFGPGTRLLVL.

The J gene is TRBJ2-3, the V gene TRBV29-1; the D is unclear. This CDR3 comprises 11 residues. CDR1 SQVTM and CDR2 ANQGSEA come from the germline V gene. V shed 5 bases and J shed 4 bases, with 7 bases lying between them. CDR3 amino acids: CSVSYADTQYF. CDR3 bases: TGCAGCGTTTCCTACGCAGATACGCAGTATTTT.

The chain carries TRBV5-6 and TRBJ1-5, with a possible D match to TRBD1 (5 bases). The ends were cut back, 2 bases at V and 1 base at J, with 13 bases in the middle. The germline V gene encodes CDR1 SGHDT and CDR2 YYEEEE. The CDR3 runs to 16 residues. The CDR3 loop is CASSFMGRESNQPQHF. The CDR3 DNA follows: TGTGCCAGCAGCTTTATGGGCAGGGAGAGCAATCAGCCCCAGCATTTT.

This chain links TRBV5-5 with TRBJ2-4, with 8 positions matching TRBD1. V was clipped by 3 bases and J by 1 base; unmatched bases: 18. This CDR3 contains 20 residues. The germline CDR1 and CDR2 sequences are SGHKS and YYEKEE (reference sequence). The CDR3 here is CASSSYIRDRHSLAKNIQYF. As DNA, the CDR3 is TGTGCCAGCAGCTCATATATCCGGGACAGGCACTCCCTTGCCAAAAACATTCAGTACTTC.

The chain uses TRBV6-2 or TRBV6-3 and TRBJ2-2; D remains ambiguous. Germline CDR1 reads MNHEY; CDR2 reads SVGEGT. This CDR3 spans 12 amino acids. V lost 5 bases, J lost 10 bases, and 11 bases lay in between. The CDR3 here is CASSPTREELFF. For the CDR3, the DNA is TGTGCCAGCAGTCCGACCCGAGAGGAGCTGTTTTTT.

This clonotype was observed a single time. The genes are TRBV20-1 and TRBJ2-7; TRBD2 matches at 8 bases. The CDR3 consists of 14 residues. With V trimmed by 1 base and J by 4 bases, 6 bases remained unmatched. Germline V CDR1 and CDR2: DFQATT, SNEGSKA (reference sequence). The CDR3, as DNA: TGCAGTGCTAGAGGTCCTAGCGGGTCGTACGAGCAGTACTTC. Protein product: CSARGPSGSYEQYF.

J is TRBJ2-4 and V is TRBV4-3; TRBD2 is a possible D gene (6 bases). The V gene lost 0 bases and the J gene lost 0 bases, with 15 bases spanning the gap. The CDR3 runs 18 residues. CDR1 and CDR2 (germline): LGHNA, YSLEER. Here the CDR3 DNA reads TGCGCCAGCAGCCAAGATAAAAGGCAGGGACTAGCCAAAAACATTCAGTACTTC. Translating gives CASSQDKRQGLAKNIQYF.

The CDR3 loop is CSVRSGKTFYNSPLHF. The CDR3 DNA follows: TGCAGCGTCCGATCGGGGAAGACGTTCTATAATTCACCCCTCCACTTT. This chain uses TRBV29-1 with TRBJ1-6; D remains ambiguous. Trimming stripped 6 bases from V and 3 bases from J, with 18 bases between. In germline, CDR1 is SQVTM, CDR2 ANQGSEA. This CDR3 is built from 16 residues.

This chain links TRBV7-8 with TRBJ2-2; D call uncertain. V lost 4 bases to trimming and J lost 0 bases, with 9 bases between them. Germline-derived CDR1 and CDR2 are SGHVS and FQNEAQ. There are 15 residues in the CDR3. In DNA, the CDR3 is TGTGCCAGCAGCTCGCGACTGACGAACACCGGGGAGCTGTTTTTT. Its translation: CASSSRLTNTGELFF.

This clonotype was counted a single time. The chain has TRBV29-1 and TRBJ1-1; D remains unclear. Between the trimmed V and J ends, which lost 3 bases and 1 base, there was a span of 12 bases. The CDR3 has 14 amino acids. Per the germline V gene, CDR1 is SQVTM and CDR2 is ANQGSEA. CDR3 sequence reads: CSVDRGNGNTEAFF. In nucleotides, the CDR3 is TGCAGCGTTGATCGAGGGAATGGGAACACTGAAGCTTTCTTT.

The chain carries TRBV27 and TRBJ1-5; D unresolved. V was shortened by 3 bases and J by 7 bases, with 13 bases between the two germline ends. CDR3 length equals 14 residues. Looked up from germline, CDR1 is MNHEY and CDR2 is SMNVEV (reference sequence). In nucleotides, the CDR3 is TGTGCCAGCAGTTTTGGGCCAGGAGGACAGCCCCAGCATTTT. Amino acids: CASSFGPGGQPQHF.

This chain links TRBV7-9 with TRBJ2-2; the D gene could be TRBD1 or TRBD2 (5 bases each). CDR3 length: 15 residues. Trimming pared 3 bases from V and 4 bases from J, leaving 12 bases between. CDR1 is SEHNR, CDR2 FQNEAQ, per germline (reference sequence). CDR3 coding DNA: TGTGCCAGCAGCTTCATGATTGGGGGCACCGGGGAGCTGTTTTTT. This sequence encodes CASSFMIGGTGELFF.

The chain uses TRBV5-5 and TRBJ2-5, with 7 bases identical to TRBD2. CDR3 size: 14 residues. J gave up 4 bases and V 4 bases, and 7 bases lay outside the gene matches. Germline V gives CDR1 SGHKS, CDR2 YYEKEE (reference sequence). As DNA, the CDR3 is TGTGCCAGCAGCGTCTGGGGGGGGTCAGAGACCCAGTACTTC. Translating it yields CASSVWGGSETQYF.

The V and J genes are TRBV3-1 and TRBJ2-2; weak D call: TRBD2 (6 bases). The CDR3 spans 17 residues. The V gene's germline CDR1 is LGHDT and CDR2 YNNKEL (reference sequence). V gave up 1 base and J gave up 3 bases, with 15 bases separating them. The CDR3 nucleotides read TGTGCCAGCAGCCAAGGACTTTTGGGCGGGGACACCGGGGAGCTGTTTTTT. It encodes CASSQGLLGGDTGELFF.

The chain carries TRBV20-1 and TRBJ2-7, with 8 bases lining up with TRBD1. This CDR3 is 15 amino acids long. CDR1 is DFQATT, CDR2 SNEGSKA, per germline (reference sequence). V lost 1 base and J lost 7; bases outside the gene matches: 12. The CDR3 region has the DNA TGCAGTGCTAGAGGCCGAGACAGGGGCGGCAGGGAGCAGTACTTC. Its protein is CSARGRDRGGREQYF.